The clone carrying this TCR beta chain occurred a few times. TCRdb reanalysed the 5' RACE reads using MiXCR and keeps one entry per CDR3 protein. Of 500,000 to 650,000 distinct CDR3 sequences listed, over 9% are singletons. This entry belongs to a study of T cells after yellow fever vaccination. The germline gives CDR1 ENHRY, CDR2 SYGVKD. The CDR3 sequence is 18 residues long. The V gene lost 4 bases and the J gene lost 2 bases, with 21 bases spanning the gap. The starting material was PBMCs, obtained on the day of the yellow fever booster vaccination. J is TRBJ1-5 and V is TRBV10-3; unclear D gene. The TCR was taken from a man aged 25 to 40 who received the YFV17D yellow fever vaccine. CDR3 sequence reads: CAISGPPELGGGNQPQHF. The CDR3 DNA is TGTGCCATCAGTGGGCCCCCGGAGCTAGGAGGTGGCAATCAGCCCCAGCATTTT.